The 20 T cell receptor beta chains in this list originate from one sample, sequenced in a study of blood T cell repertoires in COVID-19. Only in-frame clones appear in the TCRdb table, and some are missing; sequencing was by immunoSEQ multiplex PCR. The data contain 250,000 or so clones, about 90% of them seen just once; the ten biggest clones take up about 2.1%. The specimen was peripheral blood. The source is a woman aged 60-75 years with COVID-19, enrolled during active disease.

The chain employs TRBV15 and TRBJ1-1; maybe TRBD1 (5 bases). Between the trimmed V and J ends, which lost 4 bases and 0 bases, there was a span of 12 bases. Germline V gene data show CDR1 as LNHNV and CDR2 as YYDKDF (reference sequence). CDR3 length: 15 amino acids. The CDR3 loop is CATSTEAGVNTEAFF. CDR3 in DNA: TGTGCCACCAGCACCGAAGCGGGGGTGAACACTGAAGCTTTCTTT.

This sequence joins TRBV19 and TRBJ1-1; D unresolved. Germline V gene lookup returns CDR1 LNHDA and CDR2 SQIVND (reference sequence). V was pared by 3 bases and J by 3 bases, with 8 bases between. There are 13 residues in the CDR3. The CDR3 nucleotides are TGTGCCAGTAGTATTGTCGGAGACACTGAAGCTTTCTTT. It translates to CASSIVGDTEAFF.

The rearrangement joins TRBV25-1 to TRBJ1-2; TRBD1 is a possible D gene (6 bases). Germline CDR1 MGHDK, CDR2 SYGVNS. There are 16 residues in the CDR3. Trimming left V 2 bases short and J 6 bases short, with 19 bases between. CDR3 nucleotide sequence: TGTGCCAGCAGTGAAATGGCCAGGGGCCTAGTTGATGGCTACACCTTC. Encoded protein: CASSEMARGLVDGYTF.

This clone was counted a single time. The chain links TRBV7-7 to TRBJ1-1; perhaps TRBD1 as D (5 bases). The CDR3 has 13 amino acids. V lost 5 bases and J lost 1, with 8 bases in between. CDR1 is SSHAT, CDR2 FNYEAQ, per germline (reference sequence). The CDR3 nucleotides read TGTGCCAGCAGCCCCGGACAGAACACTGAAGCTTTCTTT. It yields the protein CASSPGQNTEAFF.

The chain joins TRBV28 to TRBJ1-1; 7 bases fit TRBD1. V was pared by 5 bases and J by 4 bases, with 4 bases of the junction left unmatched. The CDR3 covers 13 residues. The germline gives CDR1 MDHEN, CDR2 SYDVKM. CDR3 amino acids: CASSQSGGTEAFF. The CDR3 nucleotides are TGTGCCAGCAGTCAATCAGGGGGCACTGAAGCTTTCTTT.

The chain carries TRBV5-6 and TRBJ1-5; no reliable D call. There are 16 residues in the CDR3. Germline-derived CDR1 and CDR2 are SGHDT and YYEEEE. The V gene lost 1 base and the J gene lost 4 bases, with 15 bases spanning the gap. CDR3 region: CASSLYRVAWNQPQHF. The CDR3 DNA follows: TGTGCCAGCAGCTTGTATCGAGTAGCGTGGAATCAGCCCCAGCATTTT.

In its sample, this clone was seen once. The chain's CDR3 is CASRPRALAGGTGGELFF. For the CDR3, the DNA is TGCGCCAGCAGACCTAGAGCCTTAGCGGGGGGGACCGGCGGGGAGCTGTTTTTT. The rearrangement links TRBV5-1 to TRBJ2-2; 11 bases are shared with TRBD2. The CDR3 extends over 18 amino acids. Germline CDR1 SGHRS, CDR2 YFSETQ. V was pared by 5 bases and J by 7 bases, with 16 bases of the junction left unmatched.

This chain joins TRBV2 and TRBJ2-1, with 11 nucleotides matching TRBD2. The CDR3 has 15 residues. Germline CDR1 reads SNHLY; CDR2 reads FYNNEI. J gave up 5 bases and V 5 bases, and 5 bases lay outside the gene matches. In nucleotides, the CDR3 is TGTGCCAGCAGTCGTAGCGGGGGGGAAAACAATGAGCAGTTCTTC. Translating gives CASSRSGGENNEQFF.

CDR3 nucleotide sequence: TGTGCCAGCAGCTCCACAGGACAGCCCCAGCATTTT. Translation gives CASSSTGQPQHF. The chain has TRBV7-9 and TRBJ1-5; possible D gene TRBD1, 5 bases. V was pared by 4 bases and J by 7 bases, with 8 bases between. Germline V gives CDR1 SEHNR, CDR2 FQNEAQ (reference sequence). This CDR3 is 12 amino acids long.

V usage is TRBV12-5 and J usage is TRBJ2-5; 9 bases match TRBD2. The CDR3 consists of 16 residues. The ends lost 0 bases at V and 3 bases at J; junction bases unmatched: 5. Germline V CDR1 and CDR2: LGHNT, FRNRAP. The DNA for the CDR3 is TGTGCTAGTGGTTTGGTGGCGGGGGGGCTTAAAGAGACCCAGTACTTC. It specifies CASGLVAGGLKETQYF.

This clone has just a few counts. V is TRBV4-3 and J is TRBJ1-2; D perhaps matches TRBD1 (5 bases). Trimming stripped 3 bases from V and 7 bases from J, with 12 bases between. The CDR3 extends over 13 amino acids. Germline CDR1 LGHNA, CDR2 YSLEER. This CDR3 is CASSHQGSRGYTF. DNA for the CDR3: TGCGCCAGCAGCCACCAGGGTTCTCGTGGCTACACCTTC.

The chain couples TRBV5-4 to TRBJ1-3; D might be TRBD1 (5 bases). CDR1 and CDR2 (germline): SGHNT, YYREEE (reference sequence). This CDR3 comprises 17 residues. V dropped 0 bases and J dropped 0 bases, with 13 bases sitting between them. This CDR3 reads CASSLGTQGFSGNTIYF. The CDR3 region has the DNA TGTGCCAGCAGCTTGGGCACGCAGGGATTCTCTGGAAACACCATATATTTT.

DNA of the CDR3: TGTGCCAGCAGCCGACAGGGGGCGGGGACCTACGAGCAGTACTTC. Protein: CASSRQGAGTYEQYF. V usage is TRBV5-6 and J usage is TRBJ2-7; 10 bases map to TRBD1. Germline CDR1 SGHDT, CDR2 YYEEEE. The CDR3 contains 15 residues. Trimming cost V 4 bases and J 2 bases; bases outside gene matches: 6.

V is TRBV4-3 and J is TRBJ2-1; TRBD2 agrees at 12 bases. This CDR3 region has 17 residues. V lost 3 bases to trimming and J lost 4 bases; unmatched junction nucleotides: 7. Looked up from germline, CDR1 is LGHNA and CDR2 is YSLEER. The CDR3 here is CASSQGPSGGEYNEQFF. Written as DNA, the CDR3 is TGCGCCAGCAGCCAGGGCCCTAGCGGGGGGGAATACAATGAGCAGTTCTTC.

The V call is TRBV6-5, the J call TRBJ2-7, with 8 bases matching TRBD1. Germline lookup yields CDR1 MNHEY and CDR2 SVGAGI. There are 13 residues in the CDR3. V lost 6 bases, J lost 5 bases, and 6 bases stayed unmatched. For the CDR3, the DNA is TGTGCCAGCAGAAGACAGGGGAGGCACGAGCAGTACTTC. Its protein is CASRRQGRHEQYF.

V usage is TRBV5-1 and J usage is TRBJ1-1, with TRBD1 matching over 9 bases. The V gene end was trimmed by 7 bases and the J gene end by 6 bases; junction bases not matched to a gene: 10. The length of the CDR3 is 14 residues. Germline values: CDR1 SGHRS, CDR2 YFSETQ. The CDR3 region is CASRQGGRSAEAFF. The CDR3 nucleotides read TGCGCCAGCCGACAGGGGGGCAGGTCGGCTGAAGCTTTCTTT.

This clone came up once. The chain is built from TRBV18 and TRBJ1-3, with a tentative D call TRBD1 (5 bases). This CDR3 is 15 amino acids long. The V and J ends lost 3 bases and 5 bases respectively, with 14 bases between them. The germline V gene has CDR1 KGHSH and CDR2 LQKENI. The CDR3 DNA sequence: TGTGCCAGCTCACCGGATTCAGGGTACAGAAACACCATATATTTT. This gives the protein CASSPDSGYRNTIYF.

This clone was detected once. The chain has TRBV3-1 (or the pseudogene TRBV3-2) and TRBJ1-2; unclear D gene. CDR3 length equals 13 residues. CDR1 and CDR2 (germline): LGHDT, YNNKEL (reference sequence). The ends were cut back, 0 bases at V and 5 bases at J, with 7 bases in the middle. The CDR3 loop reads CASSQDGSYGYTF. In nucleotides, the CDR3 is TGTGCCAGCAGCCAAGATGGGAGTTATGGCTACACCTTC.

In this sample, this clone turned up a few times. The gene calls are TRBV9 and TRBJ1-4; D uncertain. The CDR3 has 13 residues. Trimming shortened V by 4 bases and J by 8 bases, and 12 bases separated the two germline ends. Germline lookup yields CDR1 SGDLS and CDR2 YYNGEE. In DNA, the CDR3 is TGTGCCAGCAGCCACCCTCTGGAGGAAAAACTGTTTTTT. Translation gives CASSHPLEEKLFF.

This chain links TRBV19 with TRBJ1-2; 7 nucleotides line up with TRBD1. Germline trimming cut 6 bases from V and 2 bases from J; bases unmatched to any gene: 15. The CDR3 totals 17 residues. CDR1 LNHDA and CDR2 SQIVND come from the germline V gene (reference sequence). The CDR3 loop is CASRRLGGLQGNYGYTF. The DNA of the CDR3 is TGTGCCAGTAGGAGACTCGGGGGCCTACAGGGGAACTATGGCTACACCTTC.